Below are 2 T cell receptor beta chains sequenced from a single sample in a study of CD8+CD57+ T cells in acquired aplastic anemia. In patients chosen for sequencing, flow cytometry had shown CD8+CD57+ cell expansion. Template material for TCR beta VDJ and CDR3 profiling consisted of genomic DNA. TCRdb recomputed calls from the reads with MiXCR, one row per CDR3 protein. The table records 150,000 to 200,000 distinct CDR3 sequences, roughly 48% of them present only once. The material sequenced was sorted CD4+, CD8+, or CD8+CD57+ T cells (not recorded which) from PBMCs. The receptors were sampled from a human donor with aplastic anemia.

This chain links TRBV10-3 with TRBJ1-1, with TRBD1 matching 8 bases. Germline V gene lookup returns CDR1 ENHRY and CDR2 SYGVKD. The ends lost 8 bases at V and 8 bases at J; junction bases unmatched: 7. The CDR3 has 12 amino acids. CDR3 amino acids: CAIGTGLLEAFF. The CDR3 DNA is TGTGCCATCGGGACAGGACTATTGGAAGCTTTCTTT.

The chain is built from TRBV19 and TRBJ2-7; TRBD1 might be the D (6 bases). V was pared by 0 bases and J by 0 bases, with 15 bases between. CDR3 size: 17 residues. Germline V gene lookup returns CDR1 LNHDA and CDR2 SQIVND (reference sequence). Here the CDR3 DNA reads TGTGCCAGTAGTATAGATCTGGAAGCAGGGGTCTCCTACGAGCAGTACTTC. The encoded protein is CASSIDLEAGVSYEQYF.